The rows below give T cell receptor beta chains drawn from one sample of a study of blood T cell repertoires in COVID-19. Profiled with immunoSEQ multiplex PCR; TCRdb holds only in-frame clones, not every one. Of approximately 300,000 clones in the sample, roughly 90% were seen once. The sequenced sample consisted of PBMCs or T cells enriched from blood (not recorded which). The receptors come from a young woman who had been exposed to COVID-19. Both conserved end residues are part of each CDR3. Each record gives: CDR3 DNA, CDR3 protein, clone size, J gene, V gene, D gene. A D gene is named only where the DNA matches it firmly. Size is stated for part of the rows, as once, few or many counts, or as a class when the clone is expanded.

CDR3 DNA: TGTGCCAGCAGCTTAGCCAAAAGACAGGGGGCTGGAAACACCATATATTTT; CDR3 protein: CASSLAKRQGAGNTIYF; clone size: -; J gene: TRBJ1-3; V gene: TRBV7-8; D gene: TRBD1
CDR3 DNA: TGCGCCAGCAGCCAAGATCAGGGCGGTATCTGGAATCAGCCCCAGCATTTT; CDR3 protein: CASSQDQGGIWNQPQHF; clone size: -; J gene: TRBJ1-5; V gene: TRBV4-3; D gene: -
CDR3 DNA: TGCGCCAGCAGCCAAGGGACTAGGATCGATGAGCAGTTCTTC; CDR3 protein: CASSQGTRIDEQFF; clone size: -; J gene: TRBJ2-1; V gene: TRBV4-1; D gene: TRBD2
CDR3 DNA: TGTGCCAGCAGCTTTTCAGTCTCCTATAATTCACCCCTCCACTTT; CDR3 protein: CASSFSVSYNSPLHF; clone size: -; J gene: TRBJ1-6; V gene: TRBV5-6; D gene: -
CDR3 DNA: TGTGCCAGCGGGACAGGGGCTTACGAGCAGTACTTC; CDR3 protein: CASGTGAYEQYF; clone size: -; J gene: TRBJ2-7; V gene: TRBV2; D gene: TRBD1
CDR3 DNA: TGTGCCAGCAGCCTCGGACAGGGGTACACTGAAGCTTTCTTT; CDR3 protein: CASSLGQGYTEAFF; clone size: -; J gene: TRBJ1-1; V gene: TRBV6-5; D gene: TRBD1
CDR3 DNA: TGTGCCACCAGCGGGGGGGGCTCATCTGGAAACACCATATATTTT; CDR3 protein: CATSGGGSSGNTIYF; clone size: -; J gene: TRBJ1-3; V gene: TRBV6-2/TRBV6-3; D gene: -
CDR3 DNA: TGTGCCAGCAGTGACGGGACAGGGGCTGAAGCTTTCTTT; CDR3 protein: CASSDGTGAEAFF; clone size: -; J gene: TRBJ1-1; V gene: TRBV6-4; D gene: TRBD1
CDR3 DNA: TGTGCCAGCAAGGACAATATGAACACTGAAGCTTTCTTT; CDR3 protein: CASKDNMNTEAFF; clone size: few; J gene: TRBJ1-1; V gene: TRBV27; D gene: -
CDR3 DNA: TGTGCCAGCAGCCTTCATTCGGGCTACGAGCAGTACTTC; CDR3 protein: CASSLHSGYEQYF; clone size: -; J gene: TRBJ2-7; V gene: TRBV11-2; D gene: -
CDR3 DNA: TGTGCCAGCAGCTTTCCGACGGGGGACTATGGCTACACCTTC; CDR3 protein: CASSFPTGDYGYTF; clone size: -; J gene: TRBJ1-2; V gene: TRBV7-8; D gene: -
CDR3 DNA: TGTGCCAGCAGTGAAAGCAAGTACGAGCAGTACTTC; CDR3 protein: CASSESKYEQYF; clone size: -; J gene: TRBJ2-7; V gene: TRBV6-1; D gene: -
CDR3 DNA: TGTGCCAGCAGTCACGGGGGGGACCCAAGGAATTCACCCCTCCACTTT; CDR3 protein: CASSHGGDPRNSPLHF; clone size: -; J gene: TRBJ1-6; V gene: TRBV7-6; D gene: -
CDR3 DNA: TGTGCCAGCAGCGTAGAGGGACTTCACGGGCAGCCCCAGCATTTT; CDR3 protein: CASSVEGLHGQPQHF; clone size: -; J gene: TRBJ1-5; V gene: TRBV9; D gene: -
CDR3 DNA: TGTGCCAGCAGCCAAGTGTTACAGAACACTGAAGCTTTCTTT; CDR3 protein: CASSQVLQNTEAFF; clone size: -; J gene: TRBJ1-1; V gene: TRBV3-1/TRBV3-2; D gene: -
CDR3 DNA: TGTGCCAGCACCCGAGGGCAAGGGACTGGGGCCAACGTCCTGACTTTC; CDR3 protein: CASTRGQGTGANVLTF; clone size: -; J gene: TRBJ2-6; V gene: TRBV27; D gene: -
CDR3 DNA: TGCAGCGTGGGATGGGCAGGGTCCGAGCAGTACTTC; CDR3 protein: CSVGWAGSEQYF; clone size: -; J gene: TRBJ2-7; V gene: TRBV29-1; D gene: -
CDR3 DNA: TGTGCCATCAGTGACAGGGGCGCCGGTGGCTACACCTTC; CDR3 protein: CAISDRGAGGYTF; clone size: -; J gene: TRBJ1-2; V gene: TRBV10-3; D gene: -
CDR3 DNA: TGTGCCAGCTCCGTTAAACAGGAGAACACTGAAGCTTTCTTT; CDR3 protein: CASSVKQENTEAFF; clone size: -; J gene: TRBJ1-1; V gene: TRBV18; D gene: -
CDR3 DNA: TGTGCCTGGAGTCAGCAGGGGGCGGAGAGTGGCTACACCTTC; CDR3 protein: CAWSQQGAESGYTF; clone size: once; J gene: TRBJ1-2; V gene: TRBV30; D gene: TRBD1
CDR3 DNA: TGTGCCAGCAGGAACCGACCGGGACAGGGAGAGAGGACTGAAGCTTTCTTT; CDR3 protein: CASRNRPGQGERTEAFF; clone size: -; J gene: TRBJ1-1; V gene: TRBV27; D gene: TRBD1
CDR3 DNA: TGTGCCAGCAGCTTGGGAGGCAGGGATGGCTACACCTTC; CDR3 protein: CASSLGGRDGYTF; clone size: once; J gene: TRBJ1-2; V gene: TRBV5-6; D gene: -
CDR3 DNA: TGTGCCAGCAGCATACAGGGGGCTGGAAATTCACCCCTCCACTTT; CDR3 protein: CASSIQGAGNSPLHF; clone size: -; J gene: TRBJ1-6; V gene: TRBV7-3; D gene: TRBD1
CDR3 DNA: TGTGCCAGTAGCACAAGAATGGTGGCCTACAATGAGCAGTTCTTC; CDR3 protein: CASSTRMVAYNEQFF; clone size: once; J gene: TRBJ2-1; V gene: TRBV19; D gene: -
CDR3 DNA: TGCAGCGTTGAAATGCGGGAGCAAGCTTTCTTT; CDR3 protein: CSVEMREQAFF; clone size: -; J gene: TRBJ1-1; V gene: TRBV29-1; D gene: -
CDR3 DNA: TGTGCCATCTTGGGGGCGGAGAACACCGGGGAGCTGTTTTTT; CDR3 protein: CAILGAENTGELFF; clone size: -; J gene: TRBJ2-2; V gene: TRBV10-3; D gene: -
CDR3 DNA: TGTGCCAGCAGCTCCAGACAGGGGAAGTTGTATGGCTACACCTTC; CDR3 protein: CASSSRQGKLYGYTF; clone size: -; J gene: TRBJ1-2; V gene: TRBV7-2; D gene: TRBD1
CDR3 DNA: TGTGCCAGCAGCTTTGACAGGAACCGACGGGTCTACACCTTC; CDR3 protein: CASSFDRNRRVYTF; clone size: -; J gene: TRBJ1-2; V gene: TRBV7-2; D gene: -
CDR3 DNA: TGTGCCAGCAGCTTACAGGGGGCGCAGCAGTACTTC; CDR3 protein: CASSLQGAQQYF; clone size: -; J gene: TRBJ2-7; V gene: TRBV11-1; D gene: TRBD1
CDR3 DNA: TGTGCCAGCAGTGACCGGGTTTATGAAAAACTGTTTTTT; CDR3 protein: CASSDRVYEKLFF; clone size: -; J gene: TRBJ1-4; V gene: TRBV2; D gene: -
CDR3 DNA: TGTGCCATCAGTGAGTCGACTTATCGGCGGGGAGGACAATCTGGGGCCAACGTCCTGACTTTC; CDR3 protein: CAISESTYRRGGQSGANVLTF; clone size: once; J gene: TRBJ2-6; V gene: TRBV10-3; D gene: -
CDR3 DNA: TGTGCCAGCAGCCCTAGACAGGGGAGGTATGGCTACACCTTC; CDR3 protein: CASSPRQGRYGYTF; clone size: -; J gene: TRBJ1-2; V gene: TRBV11-3; D gene: TRBD1
CDR3 DNA: TGTGCCAGCAGACCCCCAGCGGGGGCCCCGACGGTAGGGCAGTTCTTC; CDR3 protein: CASRPPAGAPTVGQFF; clone size: -; J gene: TRBJ2-1; V gene: TRBV28; D gene: TRBD2
CDR3 DNA: TGTGCCAGCTCTGGGGGGTCAAGGGAGCAGTACTTC; CDR3 protein: CASSGGSREQYF; clone size: -; J gene: TRBJ2-7; V gene: TRBV6-6; D gene: -
CDR3 DNA: TGTGCCAGCTCACCAATGTTCGGTCAGGGGAGTACCTACGAGCAGTACTTC; CDR3 protein: CASSPMFGQGSTYEQYF; clone size: -; J gene: TRBJ2-7; V gene: TRBV18; D gene: -
CDR3 DNA: TGTGCCATCAGTGATCTGGTTGGGCAGGAGGTCCGTGGCTACACCTTC; CDR3 protein: CAISDLVGQEVRGYTF; clone size: -; J gene: TRBJ1-2; V gene: TRBV10-3; D gene: -
CDR3 DNA: TGTGCCACCAGCAGAGGACAGGCTAACTATGGCTACACCTTC; CDR3 protein: CATSRGQANYGYTF; clone size: -; J gene: TRBJ1-2; V gene: TRBV15; D gene: -
CDR3 DNA: TGTGCCAGCAGCCAAGAAGCGGCTAGCGGGGAGAAAAACATTCAGTACTTC; CDR3 protein: CASSQEAASGEKNIQYF; clone size: few; J gene: TRBJ2-4; V gene: TRBV3-1/TRBV3-2; D gene: TRBD2
CDR3 DNA: TGTGCCACCAGCAGTTCAGGATATGAGGGTGAAGCTTTCTTT; CDR3 protein: CATSSSGYEGEAFF; clone size: -; J gene: TRBJ1-1; V gene: TRBV15; D gene: -
CDR3 DNA: TGTGCCAGCAGCGTAACAGGGGGCACTGAAGCTTTCTTT; CDR3 protein: CASSVTGGTEAFF; clone size: -; J gene: TRBJ1-1; V gene: TRBV9; D gene: TRBD1
CDR3 DNA: TGCGCCAGCAGCTCGACTTCCACAGATACGCAGTATTTT; CDR3 protein: CASSSTSTDTQYF; clone size: -; J gene: TRBJ2-3; V gene: TRBV5-1; D gene: -